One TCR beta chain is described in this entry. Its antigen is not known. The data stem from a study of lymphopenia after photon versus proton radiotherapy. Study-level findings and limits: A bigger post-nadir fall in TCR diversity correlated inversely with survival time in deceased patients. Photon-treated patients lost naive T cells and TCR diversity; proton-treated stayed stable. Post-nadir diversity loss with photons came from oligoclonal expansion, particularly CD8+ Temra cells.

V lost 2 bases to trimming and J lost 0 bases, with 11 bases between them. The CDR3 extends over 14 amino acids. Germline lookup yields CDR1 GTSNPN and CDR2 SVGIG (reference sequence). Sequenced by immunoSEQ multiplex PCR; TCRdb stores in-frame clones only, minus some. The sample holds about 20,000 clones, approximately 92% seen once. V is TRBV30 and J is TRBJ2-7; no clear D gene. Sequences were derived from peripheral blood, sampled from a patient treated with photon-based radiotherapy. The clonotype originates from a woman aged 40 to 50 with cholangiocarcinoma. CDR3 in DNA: TGTGCCTGGAGTCTCACCGGGTTCTCCTACGAGCAGTACTTC. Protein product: CAWSLTGFSYEQYF.